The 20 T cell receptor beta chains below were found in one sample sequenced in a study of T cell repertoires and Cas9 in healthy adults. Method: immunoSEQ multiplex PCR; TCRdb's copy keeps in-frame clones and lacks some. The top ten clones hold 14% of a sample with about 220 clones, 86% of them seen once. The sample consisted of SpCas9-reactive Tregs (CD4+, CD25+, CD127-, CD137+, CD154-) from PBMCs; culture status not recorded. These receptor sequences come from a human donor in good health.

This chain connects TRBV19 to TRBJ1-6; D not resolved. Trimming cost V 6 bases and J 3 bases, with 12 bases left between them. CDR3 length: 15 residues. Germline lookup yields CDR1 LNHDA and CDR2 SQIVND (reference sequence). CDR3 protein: CASRPRVNYNSPLHF. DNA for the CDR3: TGTGCCAGTAGACCGAGGGTTAACTATAATTCACCCCTCCACTTT.

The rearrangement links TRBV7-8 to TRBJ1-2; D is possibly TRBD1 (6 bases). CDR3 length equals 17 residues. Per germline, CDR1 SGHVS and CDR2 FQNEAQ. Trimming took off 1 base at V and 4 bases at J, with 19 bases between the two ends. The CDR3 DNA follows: TGTGCCAGCAGCTTAGGGAACCGGGCCTCGGGGGCCTATGGCTACACCTTC. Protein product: CASSLGNRASGAYGYTF.

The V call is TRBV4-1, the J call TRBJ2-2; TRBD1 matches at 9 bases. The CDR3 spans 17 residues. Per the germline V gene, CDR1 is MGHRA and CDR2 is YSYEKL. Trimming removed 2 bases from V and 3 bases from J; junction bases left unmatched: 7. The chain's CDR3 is CASSQPPGQGYTGELFF. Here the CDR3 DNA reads TGCGCCAGCAGCCAACCACCGGGACAGGGTTACACCGGGGAGCTGTTTTTT.

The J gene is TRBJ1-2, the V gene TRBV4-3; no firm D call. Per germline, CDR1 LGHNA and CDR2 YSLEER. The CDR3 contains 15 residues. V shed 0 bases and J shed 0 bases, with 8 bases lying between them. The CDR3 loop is CASSQDAYANYGYTF. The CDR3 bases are TGCGCCAGCAGCCAAGATGCGTACGCTAACTATGGCTACACCTTC.

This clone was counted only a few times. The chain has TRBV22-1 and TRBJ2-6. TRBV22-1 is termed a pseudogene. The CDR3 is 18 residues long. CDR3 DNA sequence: TGTCCTGGGAGCGTCGTGGGAAGCGAACAAAGTCGGGCCAACGTCCTGACTTTC. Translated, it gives CPGSVVGSEQSRANVLTF.

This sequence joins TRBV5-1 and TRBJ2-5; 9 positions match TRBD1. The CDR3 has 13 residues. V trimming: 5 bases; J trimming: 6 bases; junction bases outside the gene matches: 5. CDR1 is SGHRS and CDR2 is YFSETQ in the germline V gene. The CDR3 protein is CASSRDRAKTQYF. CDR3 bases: TGCGCCAGCAGTCGGGACAGGGCAAAGACCCAGTACTTC.

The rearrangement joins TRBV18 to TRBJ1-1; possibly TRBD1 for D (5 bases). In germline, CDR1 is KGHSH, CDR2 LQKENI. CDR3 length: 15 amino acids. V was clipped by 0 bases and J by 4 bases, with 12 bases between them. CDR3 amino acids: CASSPPSGGFTEAFF. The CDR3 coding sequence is TGTGCCAGCTCACCACCGTCGGGGGGATTCACTGAAGCTTTCTTT.

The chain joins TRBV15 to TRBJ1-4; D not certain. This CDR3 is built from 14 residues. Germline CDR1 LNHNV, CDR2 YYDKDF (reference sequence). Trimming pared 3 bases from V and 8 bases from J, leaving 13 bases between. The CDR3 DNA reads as TGTGCCACCAGCAGTAAACTATCGTCCGAAAAACTGTTTTTT. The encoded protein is CATSSKLSSEKLFF.

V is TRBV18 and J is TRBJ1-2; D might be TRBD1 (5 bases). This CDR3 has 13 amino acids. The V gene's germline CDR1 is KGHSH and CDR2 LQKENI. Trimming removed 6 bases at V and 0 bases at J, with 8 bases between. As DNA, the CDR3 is TGTGCCAGCTCCGTGGACACTAACTATGGCTACACCTTC. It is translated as CASSVDTNYGYTF.

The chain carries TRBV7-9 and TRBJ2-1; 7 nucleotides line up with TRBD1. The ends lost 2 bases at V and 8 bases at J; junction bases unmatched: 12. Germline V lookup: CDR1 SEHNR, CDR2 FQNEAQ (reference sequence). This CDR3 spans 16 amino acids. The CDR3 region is CASSLMGTVTRDEQFF. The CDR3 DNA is TGTGCCAGCAGCTTAATGGGGACAGTGACCCGGGATGAGCAGTTCTTC.

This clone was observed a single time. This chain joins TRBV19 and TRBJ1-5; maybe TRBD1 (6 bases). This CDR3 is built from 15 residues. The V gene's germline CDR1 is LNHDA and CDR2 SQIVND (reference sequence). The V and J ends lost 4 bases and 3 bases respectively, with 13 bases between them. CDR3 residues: CASSKDGQYNQPQHF. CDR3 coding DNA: TGTGCCAGTAGTAAGGACGGACAGTACAATCAGCCCCAGCATTTT.

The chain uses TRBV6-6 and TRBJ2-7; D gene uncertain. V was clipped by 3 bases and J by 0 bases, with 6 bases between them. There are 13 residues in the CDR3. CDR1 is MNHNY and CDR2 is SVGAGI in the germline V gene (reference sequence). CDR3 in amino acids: CASSYRVSYEQYF. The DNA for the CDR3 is TGTGCCAGCAGTTATAGGGTCTCCTACGAGCAGTACTTC.

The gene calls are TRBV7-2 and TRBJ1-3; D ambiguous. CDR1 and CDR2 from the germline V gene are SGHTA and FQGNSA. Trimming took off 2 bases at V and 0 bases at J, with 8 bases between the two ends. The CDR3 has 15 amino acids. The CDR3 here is CASSLFKSSGNTIYF. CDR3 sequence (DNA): TGTGCCAGCAGCTTATTCAAGAGCTCTGGAAACACCATATATTTT.

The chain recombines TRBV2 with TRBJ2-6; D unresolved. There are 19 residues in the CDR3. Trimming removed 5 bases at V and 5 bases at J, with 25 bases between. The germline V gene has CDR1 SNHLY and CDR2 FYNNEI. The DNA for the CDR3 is TGTGCCAGCAGTCGTCGTACTTACCGGATACAAAGTCGGGCCAACGTCCTGACTTTC. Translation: CASSRRTYRIQSRANVLTF.

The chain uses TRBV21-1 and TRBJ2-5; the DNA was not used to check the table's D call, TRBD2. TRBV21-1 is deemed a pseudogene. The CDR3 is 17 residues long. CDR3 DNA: TGTGCCAGCAGCAAAGAGTTAGCTAGCCATAGCCAAGAGACCCAGTACTTC. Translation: CASSKELASHSQETQYF.

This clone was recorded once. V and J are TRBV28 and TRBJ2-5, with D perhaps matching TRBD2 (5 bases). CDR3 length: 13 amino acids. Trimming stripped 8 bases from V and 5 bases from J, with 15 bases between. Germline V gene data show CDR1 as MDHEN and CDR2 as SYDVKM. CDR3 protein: CASSPPRGETQYF. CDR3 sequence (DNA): TGTGCCAGCTCTCCCCCTCGCGGGGAGACCCAGTACTTC.

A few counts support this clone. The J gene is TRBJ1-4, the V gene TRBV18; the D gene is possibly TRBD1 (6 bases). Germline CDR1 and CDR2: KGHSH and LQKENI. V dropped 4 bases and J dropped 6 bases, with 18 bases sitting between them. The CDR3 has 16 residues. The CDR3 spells CASSLSRQVNYEKLFF. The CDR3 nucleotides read TGTGCCAGCTCACTTTCTCGACAGGTCAACTATGAAAAACTGTTTTTT.

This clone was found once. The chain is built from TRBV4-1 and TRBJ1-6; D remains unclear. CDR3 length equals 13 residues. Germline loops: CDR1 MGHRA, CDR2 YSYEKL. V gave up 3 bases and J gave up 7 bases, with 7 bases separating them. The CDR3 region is CASSHEANSPLHF. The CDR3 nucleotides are TGCGCCAGCAGCCACGAAGCGAATTCACCCCTCCACTTT.

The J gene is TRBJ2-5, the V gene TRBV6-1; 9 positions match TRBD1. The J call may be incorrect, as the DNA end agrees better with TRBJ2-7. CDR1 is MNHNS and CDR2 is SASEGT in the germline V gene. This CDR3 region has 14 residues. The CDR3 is CASSSDRGSYEQYF. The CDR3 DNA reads TGTGCCAGCAGTTCGGACAGGGGATCCTACGAGCAGTACTTC.

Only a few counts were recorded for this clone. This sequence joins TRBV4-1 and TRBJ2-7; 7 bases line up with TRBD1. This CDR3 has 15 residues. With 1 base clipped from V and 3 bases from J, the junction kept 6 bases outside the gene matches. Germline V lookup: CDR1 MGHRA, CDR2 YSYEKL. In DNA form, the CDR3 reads TGCGCCAGCAGCCAAGTTTACAGGGGTGGCTACGAGCAGTACTTC. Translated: CASSQVYRGGYEQYF.